This entry concerns a single T cell receptor beta chain. This clone was observed a handful of times. It has no known antigen specificity. Qualities for individual bases were not recorded, and no much larger clone is one base off. From the cysteine up to the phenylalanine, the CDR3 has a length of 16 residues. Only the CDR3 DNA stays, 48 bases, in frame from base 1. The data originate from a study of cytomegalovirus exposure and HLA in healthy donors (dated by TCRdb to the late 2010s). Broadly, across the study: In an earlier analysis of 587 of the donors, 250 to 300 Gb of sequence data and 90 million to 120 million unique TCR beta sequences from about 179 million T cells were reported. An early release that covered roughly 600 HLA-typed donors contained about 300 gigabases of sequencing data and tens of millions of unique TCR sequences. Of the roughly 430 genotyped donors, approximately 83% fell in the genetic ancestry cluster associated with self-reported Caucasian donors. The study aimed to test whether signatures of past pathogen exposure could be identified by cataloging public T cell receptors. The study used immunosequencing to profile the T cell repertoires of about 670 subjects and linked those repertoires to cytomegalovirus serostatus. Besides the first cohort of 500 to 700 subjects, a separate validation cohort made up of some 110 different subjects was used. To predict cytomegalovirus infection status, the study brought together high-throughput TCR immunosequencing, statistical association of individual TCRs with disease status, and machine learning. A later analysis re-analyzed previously published TCR beta repertoires from about 730 donors and added high-resolution HLA genotyping to study TCR occurrence patterns. In the later analysis, no new phenotypic data were used to find candidate immune exposures; instead, reliance was placed on TCR beta sequences and their occurrence across donors. In an earlier analysis of over 550 of the donors, high-throughput TCR beta sequencing was used to judge whether each TCR beta V gene segment behaved as functional or pseudogenic. Donor age, sex, ethnicity and CMV serostatus were compiled alongside the repertoire data. A later genetic analysis used genome-wide SNP genotypes for about 65% of the 666 donors, treating that subset as a discovery cohort. Every discovery cohort repertoire had been produced on one sequencing platform. Class I and class II HLA loci were covered by the typing at four-digit resolution. Typing coverage differed by locus: A, B, C, DRB1 and DQB1 were typed in about 620-630 donors, DQA1 in about 550, DPA1 in 606, and DPB1 in approximately 450. Several DR-DQ haplotypes were handled as single units for association and clustering because linkage in the cohort was strong. On average, 235,054 unique TCR beta nucleotide sequences were sequenced per donor among 398 genotyped donors of the cohort, with roughly 20% of those sequences being non-productive. What the authors observed across the whole study: The presence/absence analyses assumed that sequencing depth was roughly uniform across donors, and that assumption may not be true. The sequencing pipeline was judged likely to have produced a cluster of highly shared sequence variants as a technical artifact. Compared with the approximately 670-donor mean, donors in an Asian-associated ancestry cluster had fewer N-insertions in productive TCRs, according to a later genetic analysis. At a false discovery rate of 0.05, a later analysis linked under 20,000 TCR beta sequences to specific HLA alleles. According to the authors, the approach could potentially be generalized to other disease states and immunological phenotypes. The classifier was reported to diagnose cytomegalovirus status with high specificity and sensitivity in both the original cohort and the validation cohort. Assigning TCR associations to individual alleles was difficult when HLA alleles, especially DR and DQ, strongly co-occurred. A further reported finding was that TCR beta sequences accurately predicted the HLA-A and HLA-B alleles for most subjects in the first cohort. Correlated functional status among segregating V segments might reflect linkage disequilibrium, but an unknown experimental factor could not be ruled out. In a later analysis, TCR association rates were found to vary across HLA loci, with the most associated TCRs seen for DRB1 alleles and the fewest for HLA-C alleles. An association between a missense DCLRE1C variant and V-gene and J-gene trimming of TCR beta chains was found in a later genetic analysis and replicated in an independent cohort. Only TCR beta chains were sequenced in this cohort, and the absence of alpha or paired-chain data limited detectable features. In an earlier analysis of some 500 of the donors, most TCR beta V segments were observed in productive rearrangements about 87% or about 30% of the time, broadly matching IMGT annotations. CMV serostatus was the only immune exposure information available for the cohort. Because HLA typing was unavailable for some donors at each locus, only the typed subset was used in association tests. A later analysis reported that several top co-occurrence clusters appeared linked to parvovirus B19, influenza, CMV and Epstein-Barr virus. The study listed around 160 TCR beta chains as associated with cytomegalovirus. In a later analysis, HLA-associated TCR beta chains were found to be more clonally expanded and to have lower generation probabilities than equally common non-associated chains. In vitro tests confirmed that three of the cytomegalovirus-associated TCR beta chains recognize cytomegalovirus antigens. While some public TCRs were present in many individuals, most TCR sequences turned up only very rarely across donors. The 87-base-pair reads could not distinguish some IMGT-functional V segments, including TRBV6-2 and TRBV6-3, so those segments were excluded. In a later analysis, most CMV-associated TCR beta chains were found to appear HLA-restricted, with HLA associations seemingly driven largely by CMV exposure. Because counts were too low, more than 15 rarely observed V segments, including chromosome 9 orphons, were excluded from the earlier analysis of some 590 of the donors.

Libraries were made using the immunoSEQ multiplex PCR assay. A mixture of 60 forward primers for TCR Vbeta segments and 13 reverse primers for TCR Jbeta segments was used in the multiplex PCR. Amplification of the CDR3 region of rearranged TCR beta genes was performed with a multiplex PCR assay on genomic DNA. The amplified TCR beta libraries were sequenced on the Illumina HiSeq System as 87-base-pair reads. Per the original workflow: Across the 700 or so repertoires, a later analysis counted approximately 83 million unique TCR beta chains, roughly 11 million of which were shared by at least two donors. Raw reads were error-corrected and collapsed into unique sequences by a nearest-neighbor algorithm in which closely related sequences were merged to remove PCR and sequencing errors. Alignment of CDR3 sequences to IMGT reference sequences was used to assign V, D and J gene segments. For a sequence to be retained, a match of at least six nucleotides was required to both a V gene segment and a J gene segment. Rearrangements were called productive when the CDR3 lacked stop codons and stayed in frame with V and J; all others were non-productive. CDR3 was defined according to IMGT convention as the region running from the second conserved V-encoded cysteine to the conserved J-encoded phenylalanine. In an earlier analysis of roughly 580 of the donors, sequences lacking an unambiguous match to a single V gene segment were excluded. An earlier analysis of 500 to 600 of the donors classified V segments as functional when productive rearrangements were above 56.7% and as segregating when the standard deviation between donors was above 5%. A statistical classification framework was built for diagnosing cytomegalovirus status from the catalog of TCR beta chain sequences. A later analysis assigned V and J genes by comparing TCR nucleotide sequences with IMGT/GENE-DB human TR gene sequences. A later analysis assigned CDR3 sequences and most-parsimonious VDJ recombination scenarios with the TCRdist pipeline. In a later analysis, each TCR beta chain was defined by its CDR3 amino acid sequence together with its V-gene family, and reads lacking a unique V-gene family were excluded. As a way to deal with suspected cross-contamination and a sequencing artifact, a later analysis dropped under 600 nucleotide sequences that were highly shared and had low generation probability. For each public chain, a later analysis derived a clonal expansion index from normalized ranks of inferred template counts within each repertoire. Generation probabilities in a later analysis came from a VDJ recombination model fitted to out-of-frame rearrangements, and those results were checked against IGoR. A later analysis scored TCR-TCR, TCR-HLA and TCR-CMV co-occurrence with hypergeometric tests, applying a repertoire-size bias correction to TCR pairs. False discovery rates were estimated in a later analysis by permuting HLA or CMV assignments 20 times. In a later analysis, co-occurring TCRs were grouped using DBSCAN, with TCRdist sequence similarity added in when clustering inside HLA-allele-positive subsets. For co-occurrence clustering, repertoires with fewer than 30,000 or more than 120,000 public chains were excluded, along with a handful of repertoires with anomalous nucleotide sharing. Here the immuneACCESS table is served through TCRdb, limited to in-frame sequences with V and J called. Missing clones are a known gap in these copies; in checked studies unresolved V genes cover under half, and the rest lacks a known reason. For V, J and clone size, that table is used; D and trimming come from the DNA. Present in this sample are about 38,000 clones, approximately 66% of which were seen just once. The ten largest make up around 19% of the sample.

In total, approximately 610 healthy bone marrow donors made up the cohort. All cohort members were sampled while nominally healthy, although unrecorded immune exposures were likely present. The donor tested CMV seropositive and was one of the 289 seropositive cohort members. A peripheral blood sample was provided by each donor, and peripheral blood mononuclear cells were used for TCR beta sequencing. The Qiagen DNeasy Blood Extraction Kit was used to extract genomic DNA from the blood cell samples. Sequencing used PBMCs. Recombination linked TRBV12-2 to TRBJ1-5; TRBD1, the table's D call, was not compared with the DNA. TRBV12-2 counts as a pseudogene. This clonotype was obtained from a man aged 50-60 years in good health and CMV-seropositive. This receptor has the CDR3 CASRSLVRYSNQPQHF. The sequenced DNA: TGTGCAAGTCGCTCTTTAGTCAGGTATAGCAATCAGCCCCAGCATTTT.